This T cell receptor (beta chain) derives from a study of graft-versus-host responses after intestinal transplantation. Study information: Recipients got multivisceral, liver-intestinal, or isolated intestinal transplants. Every recipient had anti-thymocyte globulin induction and 2 to 4 years of tacrolimus plus steroids.

For this clone: No antigen is known for it.

Study findings and constraints: Elevated graft-versus-host to host-versus-graft clonal ratios in allografts were recorded for patients with graft-donor T cell macrochimerism. Analysis identified GvH clones in recipient marrow, with some appearing first in ileum or blood.

Germline V lookup: CDR1 WNHNN, CDR2 SYGVQD (reference sequence). With V trimmed by 4 bases and J by 9 bases, 12 bases remained unmatched. This CDR3 has 15 residues. TCRdb keeps only in-frame clones here, not all; method: immunoSEQ multiplex PCR. The profile shows approximately 37,000 clones, over 85% of them singletons. This chain connects TRBV10-1 to TRBJ2-3; 8 bases are a match to TRBD2. The specimen comprised PBMCs, sampled 734 days after intestinal transplantation. The TCR was taken from a human patient who received an intestinal transplant, so some T cells may come from the graft donor. CDR3: CASSAGSGARTTQYF. The CDR3 region has the DNA TGCGCCAGCAGTGCAGGTAGCGGGGCCCGTACCACGCAGTATTTT.